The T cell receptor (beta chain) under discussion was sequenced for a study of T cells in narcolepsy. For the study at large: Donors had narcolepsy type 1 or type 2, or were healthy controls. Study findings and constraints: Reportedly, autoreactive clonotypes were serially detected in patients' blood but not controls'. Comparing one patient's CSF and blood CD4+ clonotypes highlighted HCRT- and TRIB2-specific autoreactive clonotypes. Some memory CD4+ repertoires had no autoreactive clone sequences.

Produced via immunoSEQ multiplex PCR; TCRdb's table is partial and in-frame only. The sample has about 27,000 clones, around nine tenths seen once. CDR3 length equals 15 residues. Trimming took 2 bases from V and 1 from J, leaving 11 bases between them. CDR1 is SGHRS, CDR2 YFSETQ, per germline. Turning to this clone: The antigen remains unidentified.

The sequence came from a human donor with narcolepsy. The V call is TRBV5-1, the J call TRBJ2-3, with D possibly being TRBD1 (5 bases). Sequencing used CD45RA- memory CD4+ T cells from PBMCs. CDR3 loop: CASSLGRGGTDTQYF. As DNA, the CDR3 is TGCGCCAGCAGCTTAGGTAGGGGTGGCACAGATACGCAGTATTTT.